The T cell receptor beta chain described here comes from a study of tumor-infiltrating lymphocytes in localized non-small cell lung cancer. Study-wide context: Resected tumor was paired with non-adjacent uninvolved lung from the same patient. Study observations and caveats: Each assay used a separate piece of the same tissue. Available tissue quantity limited TCR sequencing to a patient subset. T-cell fraction did not differ between immunotypes IM1 and IM2.

Note on this clone: Its cognate antigen is unknown.

The table came from immunoSEQ multiplex PCR; TCRdb's copy has only in-frame clones and leaves some out. Here the sample spans around 6,700 clones, around 73% being singletons. The CDR3 runs to 13 residues. V was clipped by 7 bases and J by 7 bases, with 12 bases between them. Germline loops: CDR1 SGHRS, CDR2 YFSETQ. V and J are TRBV5-1 and TRBJ1-6, with unresolved D. The sample taken for sequencing was lung tumor tissue. The sequence was collected from a human donor with non-small cell lung cancer. The CDR3 DNA is TGCGCCAGCGCCGATATGCGGAATTCACCCCTCCACTTT. Its protein is CASADMRNSPLHF.